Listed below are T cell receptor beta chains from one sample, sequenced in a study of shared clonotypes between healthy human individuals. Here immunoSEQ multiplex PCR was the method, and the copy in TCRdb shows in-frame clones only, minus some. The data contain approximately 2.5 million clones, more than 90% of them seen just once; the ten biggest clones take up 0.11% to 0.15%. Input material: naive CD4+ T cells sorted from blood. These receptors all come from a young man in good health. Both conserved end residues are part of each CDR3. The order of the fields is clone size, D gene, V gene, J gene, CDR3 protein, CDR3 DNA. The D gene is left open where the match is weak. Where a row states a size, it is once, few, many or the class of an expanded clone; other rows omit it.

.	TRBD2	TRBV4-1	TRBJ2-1	CASSQILAGGNEQFF	TGCGCCAGCAGCCAAATACTAGCGGGGGGGAATGAGCAGTTCTTC
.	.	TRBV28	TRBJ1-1	CASTGAGGGFNTEAFF	TGTGCCAGCACTGGTGCGGGGGGCGGGTTTAACACTGAAGCTTTCTTT
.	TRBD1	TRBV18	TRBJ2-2	CASSPLDLSGQGNTGELFF	TGTGCCAGCTCACCATTAGATCTCTCCGGACAGGGAAACACCGGGGAGCTGTTTTTT
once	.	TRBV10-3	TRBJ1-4	CAISEGQFEKLFF	TGTGCCATCAGTGAGGGGCAGTTCGAAAAACTGTTTTTT
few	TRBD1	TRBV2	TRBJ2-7	CASSEQGAYEQYF	TGTGCCAGCAGTGAACAGGGGGCGTACGAGCAGTACTTC
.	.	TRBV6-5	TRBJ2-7	CASSRQGTRTGEQYF	TGTGCCAGCAGCCGGCAGGGAACGCGGACTGGGGAGCAGTACTTC
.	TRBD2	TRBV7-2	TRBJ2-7	CASSLGLASTGGEQYF	TGTGCCAGCAGCTTAGGGTTAGCGTCCACGGGGGGGGAGCAGTACTTC
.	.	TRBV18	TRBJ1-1	CASSPTLPPGEAFF	TGTGCCAGCTCACCAACGCTCCCGCCAGGTGAAGCTTTCTTT
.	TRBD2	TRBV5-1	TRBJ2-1	CASSLERGSEQFF	TGCGCCAGCAGCTTGGAGCGGGGGAGCGAGCAGTTCTTC
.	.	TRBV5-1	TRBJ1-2	CASSHPTGNGYTF	TGCGCCAGCAGCCACCCTACAGGGAATGGCTACACCTTC
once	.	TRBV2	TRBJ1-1	CASITGSMNTEAFF	TGTGCCAGCATCACAGGTTCGATGAACACTGAAGCTTTCTTT
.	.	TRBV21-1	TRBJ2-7	CASPLDCSSGTGGAEQYF	TGTGCCAGCCCCCTGGATTGCAGCTCCGGGACAGGGGGAGCCGAGCAGTACTTC
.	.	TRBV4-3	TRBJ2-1	CASSLLGAYNEQFF	TGCGCCAGCAGCCTCCTAGGGGCCTACAATGAGCAGTTCTTC
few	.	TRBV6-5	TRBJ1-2	CASRPHNRFGYTF	TGTGCCAGCAGACCACATAACAGGTTTGGCTACACCTTC
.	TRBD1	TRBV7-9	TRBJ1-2	CASSSGGAAGYTF	TGTGCCAGCAGCTCAGGGGGCGCGGCTGGCTACACCTTC